This T cell receptor beta chain was sequenced in a study of cytomegalovirus exposure and HLA in healthy donors. Study context: Unique TCRs from HLA-typed donors, 70 million to 85 million of them, were held in an early data release.

With regard to this clone: The antigen is unknown.

General study findings and limits: A later look showed TCR association rates differing by HLA locus, highest for DRB1 and lowest for HLA-C. Rare TCR sequences predominated, though certain public TCRs were found in many donors. The authors later linked a missense DCLRE1C variant to TCR beta V- and J-gene trimming.

The PCR had 60 Vbeta and 13 Jbeta primers. Assay: immunoSEQ multiplex PCR; the TCRdb copy retains only in-frame clones and omits some. The data show tens of thousands of clones, 82% seen once. This sequence originates from a woman between 18 and 29 years old in good health and CMV-seropositive. Material for sequencing was PBMCs.

The CDR3 DNA follows: TGTGCCAGCAGAAAGGGGGGGGGCACTGAAGCTTTCTTT. Its translation is CASRKGGGTEAFF. J is TRBJ1-1 and V is TRBV2; TRBD1 is a possible D gene (6 bases). The V and J ends lost 6 bases and 4 bases respectively, with 12 bases between them. The germline gives CDR1 SNHLY, CDR2 FYNNEI. This CDR3 is built from 13 residues.